This T cell receptor beta chain was documented in a study of T cells of healthy individuals. TCRdb re-analysed the 5' RACE reads in MiXCR, keeping a single row per CDR3 protein. The repertoire holds over 95,000 distinct CDR3 sequences, with approximately 15% as singletons. Germline-derived CDR1 and CDR2 are DFQATT and SNEGSKA (reference sequence). This CDR3 is built from 17 residues. Deletions cut 1 base from V and 2 bases from J, with 20 bases between. The clonotype comes from a human donor in good health. The chain recombines TRBV20-1 with TRBJ1-1; D is possibly TRBD1 (6 bases). The CDR3, as DNA: TGCAGTGCTAGAGTAGGGGGGCGAGGAGGAATTAACACTGAAGCTTTCTTT. Protein sequence: CSARVGGRGGINTEAFF.